This T cell receptor beta chain is drawn from a study of shared clonotypes between healthy human individuals. The CDR3 covers 13 residues. In germline, CDR1 is SGHTA, CDR2 FQGNSA. V lost 1 base and J lost 6, with 10 bases in between. The repertoire was sequenced with immunoSEQ multiplex PCR; TCRdb's copy has only in-frame clones and lacks some. The data show hundreds of thousands of clones, about 97% seen once. Sample: naive CD4+ T cells sorted from blood. Subset: CD45RA+ positively selected. This TCR was sampled from a young woman in good health. The chain employs TRBV7-2 and TRBJ2-7; D is uncertain. CDR3 DNA sequence: TGTGCCAGCAGCTTAGAACCAGCCGTCGAGCAGTACTTC. It codes for CASSLEPAVEQYF.